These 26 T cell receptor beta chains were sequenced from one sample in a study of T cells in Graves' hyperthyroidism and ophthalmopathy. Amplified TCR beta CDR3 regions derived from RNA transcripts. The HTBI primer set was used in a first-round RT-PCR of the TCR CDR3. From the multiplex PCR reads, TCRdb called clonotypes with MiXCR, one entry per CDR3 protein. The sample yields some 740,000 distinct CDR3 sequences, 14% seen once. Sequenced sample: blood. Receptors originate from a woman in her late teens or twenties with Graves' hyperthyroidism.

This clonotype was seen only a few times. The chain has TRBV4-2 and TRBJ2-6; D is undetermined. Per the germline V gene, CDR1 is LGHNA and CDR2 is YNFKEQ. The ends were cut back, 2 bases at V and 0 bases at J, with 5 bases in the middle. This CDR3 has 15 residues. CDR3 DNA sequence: TGTGCCAGCAGCCAATTGAGCTCTGGGGCCAACGTCCTGACTTTC. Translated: CASSQLSSGANVLTF.

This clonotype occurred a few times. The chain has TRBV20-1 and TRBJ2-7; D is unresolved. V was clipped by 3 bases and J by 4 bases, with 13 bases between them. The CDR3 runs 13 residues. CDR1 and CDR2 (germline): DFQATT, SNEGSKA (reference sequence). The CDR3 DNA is TGCAGTGCTAGCGGACCTAGATGGTACGAGCAGTACTTC. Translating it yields CSASGPRWYEQYF.

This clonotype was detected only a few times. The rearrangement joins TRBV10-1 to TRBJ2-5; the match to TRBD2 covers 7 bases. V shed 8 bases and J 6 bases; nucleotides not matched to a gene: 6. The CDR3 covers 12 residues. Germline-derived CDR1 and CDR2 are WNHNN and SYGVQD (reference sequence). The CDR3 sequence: CASPPGGKTQYF. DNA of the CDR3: TGCGCCAGCCCCCCGGGAGGCAAGACCCAGTACTTC.

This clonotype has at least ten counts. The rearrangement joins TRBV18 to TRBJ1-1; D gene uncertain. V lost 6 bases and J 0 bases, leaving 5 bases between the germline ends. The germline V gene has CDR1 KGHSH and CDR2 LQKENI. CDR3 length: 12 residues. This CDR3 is CASSALNTEAFF. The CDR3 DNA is TGTGCCAGCTCCGCCCTGAACACTGAAGCTTTCTTT.

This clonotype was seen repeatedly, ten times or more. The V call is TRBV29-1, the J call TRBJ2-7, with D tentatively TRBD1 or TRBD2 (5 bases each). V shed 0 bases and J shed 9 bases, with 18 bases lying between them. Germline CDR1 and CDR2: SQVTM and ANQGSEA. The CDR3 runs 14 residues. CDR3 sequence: CSVEESVGPTRQYF. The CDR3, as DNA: TGCAGCGTTGAAGAGTCAGTGGGACCTACGAGGCAGTACTTC.

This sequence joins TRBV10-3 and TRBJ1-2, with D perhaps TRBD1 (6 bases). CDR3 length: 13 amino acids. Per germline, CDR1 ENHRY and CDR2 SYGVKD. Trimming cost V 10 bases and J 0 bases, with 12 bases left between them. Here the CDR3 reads CATATGANYGYTF. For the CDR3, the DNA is TGTGCCACCGCGACAGGAGCTAACTATGGCTACACCTTC.

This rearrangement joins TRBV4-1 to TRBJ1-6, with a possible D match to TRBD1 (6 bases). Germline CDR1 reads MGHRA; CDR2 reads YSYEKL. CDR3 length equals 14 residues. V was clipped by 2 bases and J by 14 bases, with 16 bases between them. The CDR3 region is CASSQLATGTALHF. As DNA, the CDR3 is TGCGCCAGCAGCCAACTGGCCACAGGGACGGCCCTCCACTTT.

The CDR3: CSVLAGNTGELFF. The CDR3 bases are TGCAGCGTTCTAGCGGGAAACACCGGGGAGCTGTTTTTT. V gene TRBV29-1 combines with J gene TRBJ2-2, with 9 positions matching TRBD2. Losses at the gene ends were 5 bases for V and 2 bases for J; bases not matched to a gene: 0. CDR1 and CDR2 from the germline V gene are SQVTM and ANQGSEA. The CDR3 loop spans 13 amino acids.

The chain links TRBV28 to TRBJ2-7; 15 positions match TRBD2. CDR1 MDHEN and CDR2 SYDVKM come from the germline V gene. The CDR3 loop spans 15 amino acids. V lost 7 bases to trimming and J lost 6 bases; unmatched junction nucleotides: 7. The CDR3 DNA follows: TGTGCCAGCACCAAAGGACTAGCGGGAGGGTCCGAGCAGTACTTC. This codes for CASTKGLAGGSEQYF.

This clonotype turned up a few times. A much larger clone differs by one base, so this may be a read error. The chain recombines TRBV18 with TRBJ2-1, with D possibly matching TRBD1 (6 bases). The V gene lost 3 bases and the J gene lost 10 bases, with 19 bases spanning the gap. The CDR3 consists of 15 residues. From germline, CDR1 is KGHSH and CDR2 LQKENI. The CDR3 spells CASSPELRRGREQFF. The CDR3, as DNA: TGTGCCAGCTCACCCGAATTACGCAGGGGAAGGGAGCAGTTCTTC.

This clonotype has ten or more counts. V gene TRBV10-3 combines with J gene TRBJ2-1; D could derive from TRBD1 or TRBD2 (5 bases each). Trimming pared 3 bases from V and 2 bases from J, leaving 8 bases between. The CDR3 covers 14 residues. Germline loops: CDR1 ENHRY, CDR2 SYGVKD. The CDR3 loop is CAISDWGPYNEQFF. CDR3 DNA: TGTGCCATCAGTGATTGGGGACCCTACAATGAGCAGTTCTTC.

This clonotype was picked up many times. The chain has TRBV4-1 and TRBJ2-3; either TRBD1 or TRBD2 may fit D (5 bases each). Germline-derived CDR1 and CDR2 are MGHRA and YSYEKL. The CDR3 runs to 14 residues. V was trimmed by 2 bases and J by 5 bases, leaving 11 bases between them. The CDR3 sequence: CASSQRGQGDTQYF. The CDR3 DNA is TGCGCCAGCAGCCAACGAGGGCAGGGAGATACGCAGTATTTT.

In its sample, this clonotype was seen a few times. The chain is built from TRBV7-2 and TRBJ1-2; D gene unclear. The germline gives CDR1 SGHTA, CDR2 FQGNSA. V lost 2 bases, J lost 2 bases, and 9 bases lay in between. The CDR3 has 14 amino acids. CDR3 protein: CASSLHQANYGYTF. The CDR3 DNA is TGTGCCAGCAGCTTACACCAGGCGAACTATGGCTACACCTTC.

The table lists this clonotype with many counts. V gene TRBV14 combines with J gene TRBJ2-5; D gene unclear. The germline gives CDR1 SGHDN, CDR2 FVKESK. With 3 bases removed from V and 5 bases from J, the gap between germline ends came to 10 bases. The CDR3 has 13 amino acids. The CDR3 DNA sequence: TGTGCCAGCAGCCAGTATAAGGCGGAGACCCAGTACTTC. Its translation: CASSQYKAETQYF.

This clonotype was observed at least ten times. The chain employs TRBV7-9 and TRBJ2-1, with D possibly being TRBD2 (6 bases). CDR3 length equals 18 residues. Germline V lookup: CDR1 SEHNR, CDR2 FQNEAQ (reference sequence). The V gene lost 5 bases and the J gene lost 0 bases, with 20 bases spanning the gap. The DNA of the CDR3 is TGTGCCAGCAGCACGCTAAGGGAGCGGGTGAGCTCCTACAATGAGCAGTTCTTC. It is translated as CASSTLRERVSSYNEQFF.

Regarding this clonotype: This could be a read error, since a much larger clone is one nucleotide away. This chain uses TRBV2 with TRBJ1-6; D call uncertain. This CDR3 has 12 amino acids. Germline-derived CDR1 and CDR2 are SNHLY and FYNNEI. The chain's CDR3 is CAGSPTSPPLHF. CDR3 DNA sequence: TGTGCCGGCAGCCCCACGTCTCCACCCCTCCACTTT.

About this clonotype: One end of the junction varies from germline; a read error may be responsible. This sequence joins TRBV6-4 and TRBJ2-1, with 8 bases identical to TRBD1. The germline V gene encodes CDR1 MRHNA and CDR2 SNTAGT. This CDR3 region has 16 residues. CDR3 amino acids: CASSYSTGAPYNEQFF. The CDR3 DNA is TGTGCCAGCAGTTACTCGACAGGGGCGCCTTACAATGAGCAGTTCTTC.

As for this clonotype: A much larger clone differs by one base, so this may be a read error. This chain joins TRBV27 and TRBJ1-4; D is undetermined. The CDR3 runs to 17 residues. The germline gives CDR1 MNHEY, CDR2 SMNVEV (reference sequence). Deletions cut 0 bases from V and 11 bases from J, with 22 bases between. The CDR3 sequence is CASSLSQGCPKAGKLFF. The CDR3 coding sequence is TGTGCCAGCAGTTTATCCCAAGGATGCCCAAAAGCGGGGAAACTGTTTTTT.

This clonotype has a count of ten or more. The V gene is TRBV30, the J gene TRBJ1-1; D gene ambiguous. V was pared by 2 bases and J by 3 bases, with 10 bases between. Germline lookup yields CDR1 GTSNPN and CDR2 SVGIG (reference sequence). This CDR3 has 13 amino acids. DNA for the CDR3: TGTGCCTGGAGTCCGGGAGGTGACACTGAAGCTTTCTTT. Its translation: CAWSPGGDTEAFF.

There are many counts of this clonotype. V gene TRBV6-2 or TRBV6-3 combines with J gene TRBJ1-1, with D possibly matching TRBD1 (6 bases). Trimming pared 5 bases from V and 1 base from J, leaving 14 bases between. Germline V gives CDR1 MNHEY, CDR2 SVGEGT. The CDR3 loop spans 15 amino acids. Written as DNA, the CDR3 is TGTGCCAGCAGTCCCAGAAGGGGGGAGAACACTGAAGCTTTCTTT. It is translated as CASSPRRGENTEAFF.

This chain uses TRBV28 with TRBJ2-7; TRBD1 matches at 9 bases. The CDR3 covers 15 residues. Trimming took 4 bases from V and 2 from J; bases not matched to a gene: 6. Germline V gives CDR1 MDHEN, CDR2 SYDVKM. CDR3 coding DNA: TGTGCCAGCAGTTCCGCGGGACAGGGACCCTACGAGCAGTACTTC. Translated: CASSSAGQGPYEQYF.

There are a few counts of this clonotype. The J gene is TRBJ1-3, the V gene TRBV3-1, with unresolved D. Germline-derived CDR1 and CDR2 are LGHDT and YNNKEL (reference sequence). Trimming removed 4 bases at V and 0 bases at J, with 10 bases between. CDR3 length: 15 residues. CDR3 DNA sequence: TGTGCCAGCAGCCCCGCACCCGGCTCTGGAAACACCATATATTTT. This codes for CASSPAPGSGNTIYF.

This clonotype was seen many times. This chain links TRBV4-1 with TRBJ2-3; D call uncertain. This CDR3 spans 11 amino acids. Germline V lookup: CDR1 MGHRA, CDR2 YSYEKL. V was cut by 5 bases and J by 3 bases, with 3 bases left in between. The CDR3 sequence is CASSATDTQYF. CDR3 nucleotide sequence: TGCGCCAGCAGCGCGACAGATACGCAGTATTTT.

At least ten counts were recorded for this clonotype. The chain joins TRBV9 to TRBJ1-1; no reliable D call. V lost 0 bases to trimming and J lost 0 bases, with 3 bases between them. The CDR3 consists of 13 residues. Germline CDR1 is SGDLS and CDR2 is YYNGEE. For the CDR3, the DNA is TGTGCCAGCAGCGTAGACATGAACACTGAAGCTTTCTTT. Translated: CASSVDMNTEAFF.

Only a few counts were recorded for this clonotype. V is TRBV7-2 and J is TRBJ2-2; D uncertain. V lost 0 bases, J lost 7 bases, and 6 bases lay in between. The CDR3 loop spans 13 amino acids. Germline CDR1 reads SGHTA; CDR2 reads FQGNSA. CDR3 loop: CASSLANHGELFF. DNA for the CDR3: TGTGCCAGCAGCTTAGCGAACCACGGGGAGCTGTTTTTT.

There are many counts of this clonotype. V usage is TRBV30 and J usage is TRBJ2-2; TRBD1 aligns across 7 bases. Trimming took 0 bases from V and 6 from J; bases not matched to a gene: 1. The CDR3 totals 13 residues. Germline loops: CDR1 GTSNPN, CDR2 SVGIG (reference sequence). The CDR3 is CAWSVRGPGELFF. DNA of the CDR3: TGTGCCTGGAGTGTGAGGGGGCCCGGGGAGCTGTTTTTT.